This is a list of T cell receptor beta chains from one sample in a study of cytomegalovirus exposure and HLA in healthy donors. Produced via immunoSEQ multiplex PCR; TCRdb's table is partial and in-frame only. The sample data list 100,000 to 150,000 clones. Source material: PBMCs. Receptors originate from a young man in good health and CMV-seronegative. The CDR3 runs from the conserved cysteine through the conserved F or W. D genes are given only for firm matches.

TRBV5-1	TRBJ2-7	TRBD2	CASSLVRGLDDEQYF	TGCGCCAGCAGCTTGGTTCGGGGACTAGACGACGAGCAGTACTTC
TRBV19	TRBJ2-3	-	CASSPGAGGSSDF	TGTGCCAGTAGTCCAGGGGCAGGCGGGAGTTCGGATTTT
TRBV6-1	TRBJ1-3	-	CASIEIQGSGNTIYF	TGTGCCAGCATTGAGATTCAAGGGAGTGGAAACACCATATATTTT
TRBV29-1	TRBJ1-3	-	CSVAQGGRGNTIYF	TGCAGCGTAGCACAGGGAGGGCGCGGGAACACCATATATTTT
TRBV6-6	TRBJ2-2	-	CASTGGGAGTGELFF	TGTGCCAGCACTGGCGGCGGTGCTGGCACCGGGGAGCTGTTTTTT
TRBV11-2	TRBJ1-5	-	CASSRLGAAQPQHF	TGTGCCAGCAGCCGCCTTGGGGCGGCTCAGCCCCAGCATTTT
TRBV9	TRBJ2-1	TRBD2	CASSVGIAGDNEQFF	TGTGCCAGCAGCGTAGGGATAGCGGGAGACAATGAGCAGTTCTTC
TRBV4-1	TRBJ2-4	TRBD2	CASSQEVWLAGDIQYF	TGCGCCAGCAGCCAAGAAGTTTGGCTAGCGGGAGACATTCAGTACTTC
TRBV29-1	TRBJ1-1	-	CSVELRGTEAFF	TGCAGCGTTGAGCTACGTGGCACTGAAGCTTTCTTT
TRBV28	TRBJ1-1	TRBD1	CASRKSPGQGSKNTEAFF	TGTGCCAGCAGGAAATCACCGGGACAGGGGTCCAAGAACACTGAAGCTTTCTTT
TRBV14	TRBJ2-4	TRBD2	CASSQVAGQNIQYF	TGTGCCAGCAGCCAGGTAGCGGGACAAAACATTCAGTACTTC
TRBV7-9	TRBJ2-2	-	CAGRGLINTGELFF	TGTGCCGGACGCGGGCTAATAAACACCGGGGAGCTGTTTTTT
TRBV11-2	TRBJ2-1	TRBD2	CASSRRLAEDYNEQFF	TGTGCCAGCAGCCGCCGACTAGCGGAAGACTACAATGAGCAGTTCTTC
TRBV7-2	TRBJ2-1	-	CASSLVEYEQFF	TGTGCCAGCAGCTTAGTTGAGTATGAGCAGTTCTTC
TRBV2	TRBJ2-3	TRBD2	CASSVSSGVKTDTQYF	TGTGCCAGCAGTGTATCTAGCGGAGTTAAAACAGATACGCAGTATTTT
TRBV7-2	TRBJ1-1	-	CASRFMNTEAFF	TGTGCCAGCAGGTTCATGAACACTGAAGCTTTCTTT
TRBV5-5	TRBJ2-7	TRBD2	CASSAGTSGSYEQYF	TGTGCCAGCAGCGCCGGGACTAGCGGGAGTTACGAGCAGTACTTC
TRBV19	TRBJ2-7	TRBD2	CASSLSRTSWEQYF	TGTGCCAGTAGTCTCTCCAGGACTAGCTGGGAGCAGTACTTC
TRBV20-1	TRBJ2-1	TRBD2	CKAVGGNEQFF	TGCAAAGCAGTGGGGGGGAATGAGCAGTTCTTC
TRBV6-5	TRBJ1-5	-	CASSYSRDSNQPQHF	TGTGCCAGCAGTTACTCGAGGGATAGCAATCAGCCCCAGCATTTT
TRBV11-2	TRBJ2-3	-	CASSFLTDTQYF	TGTGCCAGCAGCTTTTTAACAGATACGCAGTATTTT
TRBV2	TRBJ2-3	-	CASSYLLAAGAQYF	TGTGCCAGCAGTTACCTCTTGGCCGCGGGTGCGCAGTATTTT
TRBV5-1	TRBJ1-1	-	CASSLEGMGMAFF	TGCGCCAGCAGCTTGGAGGGGATGGGGATGGCTTTCTTT
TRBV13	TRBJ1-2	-	CASSAQDIWGYTF	TGTGCCAGCAGCGCACAGGACATTTGGGGCTACACCTTC
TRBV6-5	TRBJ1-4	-	CASSYAPTRVEKLFF	TGTGCCAGCAGTTACGCGCCAACACGGGTCGAAAAACTGTTTTTT
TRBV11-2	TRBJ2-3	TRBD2	CASSLLSVGSGSTDTQYF	TGTGCCAGCAGCTTATTGTCCGTGGGTAGCGGGAGCACAGATACGCAGTATTTT
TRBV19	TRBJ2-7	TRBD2	CASSPSGRRYEQYF	TGTGCCAGTAGTCCTAGCGGGAGGCGCTACGAGCAGTACTTC
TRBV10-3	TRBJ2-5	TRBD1	CAISESDREETQYF	TGTGCCATCAGTGAGTCGGACAGGGAAGAGACCCAGTACTTC
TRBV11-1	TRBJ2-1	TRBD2	CASSWTSGSENEQFF	TGTGCCAGCAGCTGGACTAGCGGGAGTGAGAATGAGCAGTTCTTC
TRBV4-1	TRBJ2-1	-	CASSQRLGDLQGNEQFF	TGCGCCAGCAGCCAAAGACTAGGAGATCTACAAGGGAATGAGCAGTTCTTC
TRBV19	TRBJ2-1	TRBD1	CASSSRDSPYNEQFF	TGTGCCAGTAGTAGCCGGGACAGCCCCTACAATGAGCAGTTCTTC
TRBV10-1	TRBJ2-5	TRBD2	CASSPLAGVTETQYF	TGCGCCAGCAGTCCGCTAGCGGGAGTGACAGAGACCCAGTACTTC